The 22 T cell receptor beta chains listed next were all sequenced from one sample in a study of cytomegalovirus exposure and HLA in healthy donors. Vbeta (60) and Jbeta (13) primers were used in the PCR. The assay was immunoSEQ multiplex PCR, and TCRdb's table has in-frame clones only and misses some. Among around 110,000 clones listed, about 80% were seen once. Sequencing was performed on PBMCs. Receptors originate from a man aged 30-40 years in good health and CMV-seropositive.

In its sample, this clone was seen once. The gene calls are TRBV5-1 and TRBJ2-2; TRBD1 aligns across 7 bases. The CDR3 has 15 residues. After removal of 3 bases from V and 5 bases from J, the junction contained 7 bases not matched to a gene. Germline V gene data show CDR1 as SGHRS and CDR2 as YFSETQ. CDR3 sequence: CASSYRGPGTGELFF. CDR3 nucleotides: TGCGCCAGCAGCTACAGGGGCCCAGGGACCGGGGAGCTGTTTTTT.

The chain is built from TRBV9 and TRBJ2-2, with D maybe TRBD2 (6 bases). Germline loops: CDR1 SGDLS, CDR2 YYNGEE. V lost 3 bases, J lost 3 bases, and 12 bases lay in between. This CDR3 is built from 15 residues. CDR3 bases: TGTGCCAGCAGCGCCGGGACTTCATACACCGGGGAGCTGTTTTTT. Translating gives CASSAGTSYTGELFF.

As DNA, the CDR3 is TGTGCCAGCAGCCCGGGACAGGGGAGAGAGACCCAGTACTTC. Translation gives CASSPGQGRETQYF. V usage is TRBV7-2 and J usage is TRBJ2-5, with 10 bases lining up with TRBD1. CDR1 SGHTA and CDR2 FQGNSA come from the germline V gene. This CDR3 has 14 residues. With 5 bases clipped from V and 4 bases from J, the junction kept 4 bases outside the gene matches.

The chain combines TRBV7-9 with TRBJ1-1, with 10 nucleotides matching TRBD1. V lost 4 bases and J lost 3; bases outside the gene matches: 8. The CDR3 is 16 amino acids. Germline V lookup: CDR1 SEHNR, CDR2 FQNEAQ (reference sequence). CDR3 DNA sequence: TGTGCCAGCAGCTCCCGGGACAGGGGTTTTCACACTGAAGCTTTCTTT. Encoded protein: CASSSRDRGFHTEAFF.

The rearrangement links TRBV18 to TRBJ1-1; D gene ambiguous. Between the trimmed V and J ends, which lost 3 bases and 0 bases, there was a span of 5 bases. CDR1 is KGHSH and CDR2 is LQKENI in the germline V gene. The CDR3 has 13 amino acids. CDR3 DNA sequence: TGTGCCAGCTCACCTTCCATGAACACTGAAGCTTTCTTT. Amino acid sequence: CASSPSMNTEAFF.

This chain links TRBV9 with TRBJ2-1; 7 bases line up with TRBD1. CDR1 is SGDLS, CDR2 YYNGEE, per germline. Losses at the gene ends were 4 bases for V and 3 bases for J; bases not matched to a gene: 10. The CDR3 is made up of 16 amino acids. CDR3 sequence reads: CASSPTTGIDYNEQFF. The CDR3 DNA reads as TGTGCCAGCAGCCCGACGACAGGGATCGACTACAATGAGCAGTTCTTC.

This clone has only one observation. This chain joins TRBV13 and TRBJ1-2; no clear D. The germline V gene encodes CDR1 PRHDT and CDR2 FYEKMQ (reference sequence). V shed 7 bases and J shed 7 bases, with 7 bases lying between them. The CDR3 runs 10 residues. The CDR3 coding sequence is TGTGCCAGCAAAGGAGTTGGCTACACCTTC. Translation: CASKGVGYTF.

This clone was counted between two and nine times. The CDR3 DNA reads TGCGCCAGCAGCTTGGTAGGCGGGCCCTCCTACGAGCAGTACTTC. This gives the protein CASSLVGGPSYEQYF. The rearrangement uses TRBV5-1 and TRBJ2-7, with D perhaps matching TRBD2 (5 bases). Germline assignment: CDR1 SGHRS and CDR2 YFSETQ. The CDR3 consists of 15 residues. V was trimmed by 0 bases and J by 0 bases, leaving 10 bases between them.

The V call is TRBV7-9, the J call TRBJ2-3; D may be TRBD2 (6 bases). V was cut by 11 bases and J by 0 bases, with 15 bases left in between. Germline V gene data show CDR1 as SEHNR and CDR2 as FQNEAQ (reference sequence). There are 14 residues in the CDR3. CDR3 nucleotide sequence: TGTGCCCTTCCGGGCGGGGCGAGCACAGATACGCAGTATTTT. Translated, it gives CALPGGASTDTQYF.

The chain carries TRBV11-3 and TRBJ2-1; 13 bases are shared with TRBD2. Looked up from germline, CDR1 is SGHNT and CDR2 is YENEEA. V trimming: 5 bases; J trimming: 2 bases; junction bases outside the gene matches: 9. The CDR3 consists of 18 residues. In DNA form, the CDR3 reads TGTGCCAGCAGCGATAGACCCGGGACTAGCGGGACCTACAATGAGCAGTTCTTC. It specifies CASSDRPGTSGTYNEQFF.

The chain is built from TRBV28 and TRBJ2-7; 7 bases align to TRBD1. The CDR3 is made up of 13 amino acids. CDR1 and CDR2 from the germline V gene are MDHEN and SYDVKM. The junction had 7 bases not matched to a gene; V was cut back by 8 bases and J by 3 bases. CDR3 protein: CASRDRFLYEQYF. CDR3 nucleotide sequence: TGTGCCAGCCGGGACAGATTCCTCTACGAGCAGTACTTC.

The chain recombines TRBV9 with TRBJ2-7; a weak D match, TRBD2 (6 bases). Germline CDR1 is SGDLS and CDR2 is YYNGEE. This CDR3 is built from 15 residues. V lost 0 bases and J lost 2, with 12 bases in between. The CDR3: CASSVEGGSAYEQYF. CDR3 sequence (DNA): TGTGCCAGCAGCGTAGAAGGAGGGAGCGCCTACGAGCAGTACTTC. The full variable domain, in which reference TRBV9 and TRBJ2-7 provide the parts outside the CDR3, is DSGVTQTPKHLITATGQRVTLRCSPRSGDLSVYWYQQSLDQGLQFLIQYYNGEERAKGNILERFSAQQFPDLHSELNLSSLELGDSALYFCASSVEGGSAYEQYFGPGTRLTVT.

This clone was seen only a few times. This chain links TRBV11-3 with TRBJ2-3; 7 bases fit TRBD2. After removal of 0 bases from V and 0 bases from J, the junction contained 9 bases not matched to a gene. The CDR3 extends over 18 amino acids. Germline values: CDR1 SGHNT, CDR2 YENEEA. CDR3 sequence (DNA): TGTGCCAGCAGCTTAGACCCCCCTAGCGGACATAGCACAGATACGCAGTATTTT. Protein product: CASSLDPPSGHSTDTQYF.

This clone was counted only a few times. The rearrangement uses TRBV7-2 and TRBJ2-1; 14 bases align to TRBD2. Germline loops: CDR1 SGHTA, CDR2 FQGNSA. There are 15 residues in the CDR3. V trimming: 6 bases; J trimming: 12 bases; junction bases outside the gene matches: 10. The CDR3 region is CASRPRLAGGRGQFF. The CDR3 DNA reads TGTGCCAGCAGACCCCGACTAGCGGGAGGGCGGGGGCAGTTCTTC.

This clone has just one count. The chain carries TRBV4-3 and TRBJ1-4; possible D gene TRBD1, 6 bases. This CDR3 is 15 amino acids long. The germline V and J ends were trimmed by 4 bases and 6 bases, with 15 bases remaining between them. Germline-derived CDR1 and CDR2 are LGHNA and YSLEER. CDR3 protein: CASSRFSQGDEKLFF. In nucleotides, the CDR3 is TGCGCCAGCAGCCGCTTTTCACAGGGTGATGAAAAACTGTTTTTT.

V and J are TRBV4-3 and TRBJ1-2; 8 positions agree with TRBD1. This CDR3 spans 15 amino acids. Germline trimming cut 1 base from V and 4 bases from J; bases unmatched to any gene: 5. Germline V lookup: CDR1 LGHNA, CDR2 YSLEER. The CDR3 nucleotides read TGCGCCAGCAGCCAAGTCTCACAGGGGGGCTATGGCTACACCTTC. This codes for CASSQVSQGGYGYTF.

V is TRBV27 and J is TRBJ2-1; 7 bases fit TRBD1. This CDR3 has 12 residues. The V and J ends lost 4 bases and 7 bases, in that order; junction bases with no gene match: 1. Germline V lookup: CDR1 MNHEY, CDR2 SMNVEV (reference sequence). This chain's CDR3 is CASSSGGNEQFF. CDR3 nucleotides: TGTGCCAGCAGTTCAGGGGGAAATGAGCAGTTCTTC.

This clone was observed a few times. At one end the junction does not follow the germline gene, possibly because of a read error. The chain couples TRBV27 to TRBJ2-6; a possible D gene is TRBD1 (5 bases). CDR3 length: 15 amino acids. CDR1 and CDR2 (germline): MNHEY, SMNVEV (reference sequence). As DNA, the CDR3 is TGTGCCAGCAGTTCTCTCGGCTCTGGGGCCAACGGCCTGACTTTC. This sequence encodes CASSSLGSGANGLTF.

The chain joins TRBV15 to TRBJ1-2, with a tentative D call TRBD1 (6 bases). The CDR3 sequence is 16 residues long. Germline-derived CDR1 and CDR2 are LNHNV and YYDKDF (reference sequence). Trimming pared 0 bases from V and 5 bases from J, leaving 16 bases between. For the CDR3, the DNA is TGTGCCACCAGCAGAGATTTACAGGGTGGGGATTATGGCTACACCTTC. The encoded protein is CATSRDLQGGDYGYTF.

This clone was detected only once. The chain couples TRBV16 to TRBJ1-1, with a tentative D call TRBD1 (5 bases). This CDR3 is 14 amino acids long. The V gene's germline CDR1 is KGHSY and CDR2 FQNENV. V was clipped by 6 bases and J by 7 bases, with 18 bases between them. CDR3 sequence: CASSQNPQGGEAFF. The CDR3 DNA follows: TGTGCCAGCAGTCAAAATCCCCAGGGTGGTGAAGCTTTCTTT. The full variable domain, with the rest looked up from reference TRBV16 and TRBJ1-1, is GEEVAQTPKHLVRGEGQKAKLYCAPIKGHSYVFWYQQVLKNEFKFLISFQNENVFDETGMPKERFSAKCLPNSPCSLEIQATKLEDSAVYFCASSQNPQGGEAFFGQGTRLTVV.

J is TRBJ1-1 and V is TRBV6-5, with D maybe TRBD1 (5 bases). Trimming pared 6 bases from V and 3 bases from J, leaving 14 bases between. Germline V gene data show CDR1 as MNHEY and CDR2 as SVGAGI. The CDR3 runs to 14 residues. Here the CDR3 DNA reads TGTGCCAGCAGGGGGGGATTTCGGGACACTGAAGCTTTCTTT. Residues: CASRGGFRDTEAFF.

This chain uses TRBV7-8 with TRBJ2-5, with D maybe TRBD1 (5 bases). The V gene's germline CDR1 is SGHVS and CDR2 FQNEAQ. V was trimmed by 5 bases and J by 2 bases, leaving 21 bases between them. The CDR3 covers 17 residues. The CDR3 DNA follows: TGTGCCAGCAGCGCCGGACGGACACTACGGGTACAAGAGACCCAGTACTTC. This encodes CASSAGRTLRVQETQYF.